Shown below are 28 T cell receptor beta chains from a single sample sequenced in a study of T and B cells in COVID-19 patients (dated by TCRdb to 2018 to 2021). Data came from an Illumina MiSeq. Multiplex PCR with BIOMED2 TRB-A/B primer pools was used to amplify the TRB rearrangements. The raw public reads went through TCRdb reprocessing: fastp at Q25, MiXCR clone calling, in-frame beta chains kept. Identical CDR3 proteins give one entry, which carries the most common genes and DNA. For this sample there are 6,000 to 7,500 distinct CDR3 sequences; 30% to 35% appear just once. Of the sample, around 22% is held by the ten largest clones. Genomic DNA extracted from blood was used in amounts of roughly 250-550 ng for amplification of TRB repertoires. The sequenced material came from blood. These receptors were taken from a human donor with active COVID-19.

V is TRBV5-5 and J is TRBJ2-7; D possibly matches TRBD1 or TRBD2 (7 bases each). The germline V gene encodes CDR1 SGHKS and CDR2 YYEKEE (reference sequence). The V end was cut by 5 bases, the J end by 4 bases, with 19 bases between. The CDR3 contains 15 residues. CDR3 residues: CASSFRQGAGYEQYV. CDR3 bases: TGTGCCAGCAGTTTCCGACAGGGAGCGGGGTACGAGCAGTACGTC.

The V call is TRBV5-6, the J call TRBJ1-2; 7 bases are a match to TRBD1. There are 15 residues in the CDR3. With 4 bases clipped from V and 6 bases from J, the junction kept 12 bases outside the gene matches. Germline loops: CDR1 SGHDT, CDR2 YYEEEE. The CDR3 here is CASSPPTGRKDGYTF. CDR3 DNA: TGTGCCAGCAGCCCTCCGACAGGGCGGAAGGATGGCTACACCTTC.

This clonotype was counted only a few times. The chain employs TRBV27 and TRBJ2-5; D gene unclear. This CDR3 has 13 residues. Looked up from germline, CDR1 is MNHEY and CDR2 is SMNVEV (reference sequence). V was pared by 6 bases and J by 2 bases, with 10 bases between. The CDR3: CASSPIGQETQYF. The CDR3 coding sequence is TGTGCCAGCAGCCCAATTGGTCAAGAGACCCAGTACTTC.

This clonotype is deemed medium-sized. The genes are TRBV27 and TRBJ2-3; 8 bases match TRBD1. The CDR3 sequence is 18 residues long. Germline lookup yields CDR1 MNHEY and CDR2 SMNVEV (reference sequence). Trimming at V came to 5 bases and at J to 1 base, leaving 14 bases not matched to a gene. CDR3 DNA sequence: TGTGCCAGCAGTAACCACGGGACAGGCATTTTTGGCACAGATACGCAGTATTTT. This translates into CASSNHGTGIFGTDTQYF.

With regard to this clonotype: The junction departs from the called germline gene at one end, perhaps through a read error. The genes are TRBV13 and TRBJ1-2; D unresolved. CDR1 is PRHDT, CDR2 FYEKMQ, per germline (reference sequence). This CDR3 comprises 14 residues. The CDR3 reads CARSLVLTAYGYTF. CDR3 nucleotide sequence: TGTGCCAGAAGCTTGGTTCTGACGGCCTATGGCTACACCTTC.

By proportion, this clonotype is medium-sized. The genes are TRBV6-6 and TRBJ2-1; the D gene is possibly TRBD1 (5 bases). The CDR3 loop spans 14 amino acids. Deletions cut 8 bases from V and 0 bases from J, with 11 bases between. Germline CDR1 is MNHNY and CDR2 is SVGAGI (reference sequence). CDR3 loop: CASQGRVSYNEQFF. CDR3 coding DNA: TGTGCCAGCCAGGGCAGGGTCTCCTACAATGAGCAGTTCTTC.

This clonotype was observed a few times. The chain couples TRBV18 to TRBJ2-5; D unresolved. The CDR3 has 12 amino acids. Germline lookup yields CDR1 KGHSH and CDR2 LQKENI. Trimming pared 3 bases from V and 2 bases from J, leaving 4 bases between. The CDR3 here is CASSPLQETQYF. The DNA of the CDR3 is TGTGCCAGCTCACCCCTTCAAGAGACCCAGTACTTC.

The CDR3 coding sequence is TGTGCCAGCAGCTCTGATCCAGGGGATCCGGCGAACACTGAAGCTTTCTTT. Encoded protein: CASSSDPGDPANTEAFF. The chain links TRBV5-4 to TRBJ1-1; D is perhaps TRBD1 (6 bases). Between the trimmed V and J ends, which lost 3 bases and 1 base, there was a span of 19 bases. There are 17 residues in the CDR3. Germline loops: CDR1 SGHNT, CDR2 YYREEE (reference sequence). Filled out from reference TRBV5-4 and TRBJ1-1, the complete variable domain reads ETGVTQSPTHLIKTRGQQVTLRCSSQSGHNTVSWYQQALGQGPQFIFQYYREEENGRGNFPPRFSGLQFPNYSSELNVNALELDDSALYLCASSSDPGDPANTEAFFGQGTRLTVV.

Notes on this clonotype: One end of the junction varies from germline; a read error may be responsible. The V and J genes are TRBV4-2 and TRBJ2-1; no reliable D call. Germline V gene sequence: CDR1 LGHNA, CDR2 YNFKEQ. This CDR3 comprises 16 residues. Here the CDR3 reads CASSQDMAVSYNEQFF. CDR3 nucleotide sequence: TGCGCCAGCAGCCAAGATATGGCGGTCTCCTACAATGAGCAGTTCTTC.

This clonotype was observed a single time. A much larger clone is a single base away; this may be a read error. This chain links TRBV6-5 with TRBJ2-7, with 7 bases lining up with TRBD2. Germline V gene sequence: CDR1 MNHEY, CDR2 SVGAGI. There are 15 residues in the CDR3. Losses at the gene ends were 6 bases for V and 2 bases for J; bases not matched to a gene: 10. The CDR3 coding sequence is TGTGCCAGCAGCCCCGGCCACAGCGGGGCCTACGAGCAGTACGTC. It codes for CASSPGHSGAYEQYV.

By share, this clonotype counts as medium-sized. The J gene is TRBJ2-2, the V gene TRBV19; D is uncertain. The CDR3 is made up of 14 amino acids. Germline V gene data show CDR1 as LNHDA and CDR2 as SQIVND (reference sequence). V lost 4 bases, J lost 4 bases, and 10 bases lay in between. This CDR3 reads CASSTYSTTGELFF. The CDR3 nucleotides read TGTGCCAGTAGTACTTACTCTACCACCGGGGAGCTGTTTTTT.

This chain uses TRBV29-1 with TRBJ1-1; unclear D gene. The ends were cut back, 3 bases at V and 5 bases at J, with 22 bases in the middle. This CDR3 contains 16 residues. Germline V gene sequence: CDR1 SQVTM, CDR2 ANQGSEA. The chain's CDR3 is CSVENWESAMSTEAFF. CDR3 DNA sequence: TGCAGCGTTGAGAATTGGGAGAGTGCAATGAGTACTGAAGCTTTCTTT.

This clonotype was found a few times. This chain connects TRBV7-2 to TRBJ2-3, with D uncertain. Trimming removed 2 bases from V and 4 bases from J, with 10 bases in between. CDR1 is SGHTA and CDR2 is FQGNSA in the germline V gene. The CDR3 extends over 14 amino acids. The CDR3 DNA is TGTGCCAGCAGCTTAAACGGGCGTCCAGATACGCAGTATTTT. Translated: CASSLNGRPDTQYF.

This chain uses TRBV7-9 with TRBJ2-2, with 7 bases fitting TRBD2. V lost 4 bases to trimming and J lost 1 base; unmatched junction nucleotides: 12. CDR1 is SEHNR and CDR2 is FQNEAQ in the germline V gene (reference sequence). The length of the CDR3 is 18 residues. In DNA form, the CDR3 reads TGTGCCAGCAGCTCAACCGGGGGGTGGGCGATGAACACCGGGGAGCTGTTTTTT. It encodes CASSSTGGWAMNTGELFF.

J is TRBJ2-7 and V is TRBV20-1; 10 bases fit TRBD1. V dropped 5 bases and J dropped 3; count of bases not matched to a gene: 10. The CDR3 consists of 15 residues. Germline values: CDR1 DFQATT, CDR2 SNEGSKA (reference sequence). CDR3 DNA: TGCAGTGCTGTAAATCCGGGACAGGGGAGCTACGAGCAGTACTTC. Translating gives CSAVNPGQGSYEQYF.

The V and J genes are TRBV7-9 and TRBJ2-2; the D gene is possibly TRBD1 (7 bases). The CDR3 runs to 17 residues. The V end lost 4 bases, the J end lost 2 bases, and 17 bases lay between the germline ends. Per germline, CDR1 SEHNR and CDR2 FQNEAQ (reference sequence). CDR3 in amino acids: CASSSTGGGLNTGELFF. The CDR3 nucleotides read TGTGCCAGCAGCTCGACAGGAGGGGGCCTCAACACCGGGGAGCTGTTTTTT.

This clonotype counts as medium-sized. The rearrangement uses TRBV6-1 and TRBJ2-7, with D possibly being TRBD2 (5 bases). V was trimmed by 11 bases and J by 2 bases, leaving 16 bases between them. This CDR3 spans 13 amino acids. Per the germline V gene, CDR1 is MNHNS and CDR2 is SASEGT. As DNA, the CDR3 is TGTGCCCTACTAGATCCCTGGGCCTACGAGCAGTACTTC. This translates into CALLDPWAYEQYF.

This clonotype has more than one count but fewer than ten. This chain joins TRBV19 and TRBJ1-1; 9 bases are a match to TRBD1. With 5 bases clipped from V and 1 base from J, the junction kept 8 bases outside the gene matches. CDR1 is LNHDA and CDR2 is SQIVND in the germline V gene (reference sequence). The CDR3 runs 16 residues. DNA of the CDR3: TGTGCCAGTAGTTTCATACCGGGACAGGGGAACACTGAAGCTTTCTTT. This encodes CASSFIPGQGNTEAFF.

This clonotype was counted between two and nine times. The V gene is TRBV5-6, the J gene TRBJ1-5; the match to TRBD1 covers 8 bases. The CDR3 length is 14 residues. The J segment lost 5 bases and the V segment lost 4 bases, leaving 5 bases of the junction unmatched. Germline lookup yields CDR1 SGHDT and CDR2 YYEEEE. DNA of the CDR3: TGTGCCAGCAGCAGGCAGGGGGCTTATCAGCCCCAGCATTTT. This gives the protein CASSRQGAYQPQHF.

This clonotype is labeled medium-sized. The chain couples TRBV5-4 to TRBJ2-1; possibly TRBD1 for D (6 bases). Between the trimmed V and J ends, which lost 3 bases and 7 bases, there was a span of 14 bases. This CDR3 comprises 14 residues. Germline CDR1 and CDR2: SGHNT and YYREEE (reference sequence). The CDR3, as DNA: TGTGCCAGCAGCTCCCCGGCAGGGGCGAATGAGCAGTTCTTC. Its translation: CASSSPAGANEQFF.

The chain is built from TRBV15 and TRBJ1-1; D is undetermined. Trimming removed 8 bases at V and 1 base at J, with 5 bases between. This CDR3 region has 11 residues. Germline CDR1 reads LNHNV; CDR2 reads YYDKDF (reference sequence). The CDR3: CATEENTEAFF. The CDR3 DNA reads TGTGCCACCGAAGAGAACACTGAAGCTTTCTTT.

The J gene is TRBJ2-6, the V gene TRBV10-3; D possibly uses TRBD1 or TRBD2 (5 bases each). The ends were cut back, 7 bases at V and 0 bases at J, with 16 bases in the middle. The V gene's germline CDR1 is ENHRY and CDR2 SYGVKD. CDR3 length equals 17 residues. In nucleotides, the CDR3 is TGTGCCATCACGTCGGAGACAGCGGTCTCTGGGGCCAACGTCCTGACTTTC. As protein: CAITSETAVSGANVLTF.

This clonotype is labeled as medium-sized. J is TRBJ2-7 and V is TRBV19; D is possibly TRBD2 (5 bases). The CDR3 has 12 amino acids. The V and J ends lost 2 bases and 6 bases respectively, with 8 bases between them. Germline loops: CDR1 LNHDA, CDR2 SQIVND (reference sequence). DNA of the CDR3: TGTGCCAGTAGTATAAGCGGTGGCGAGCAGTACTTC. It translates to CASSISGGEQYF.

This clonotype was seen only a few times. The chain is built from TRBV19 and TRBJ1-4; D is perhaps TRBD1 (5 bases). The CDR3 is made up of 17 amino acids. V gave up 6 bases and J gave up 0 bases, with 17 bases separating them. Germline V gene sequence: CDR1 LNHDA, CDR2 SQIVND (reference sequence). The CDR3: CASSGGWTFATNEKLFF. In nucleotides, the CDR3 is TGTGCCAGTAGCGGGGGTTGGACATTTGCAACTAATGAAAAACTGTTTTTT.

This clonotype is labeled as medium-sized. V and J are TRBV19 and TRBJ1-5; no clear D. Trimming removed 6 bases from V and 0 bases from J, with 12 bases in between. Per the germline V gene, CDR1 is LNHDA and CDR2 is SQIVND (reference sequence). The CDR3 is 15 amino acids. The CDR3 region is CASRSFRDSNQPQHF. The CDR3 nucleotides read TGTGCCAGTAGATCCTTCCGGGATAGCAATCAGCCCCAGCATTTT.

This chain links TRBV5-6 with TRBJ1-6; perhaps TRBD1 as D (6 bases). The CDR3 covers 13 residues. Trimming pared 3 bases from V and 7 bases from J, leaving 8 bases between. Germline V gene lookup returns CDR1 SGHDT and CDR2 YYEEEE. CDR3 loop: CASSSGQNSPLHF. For the CDR3, the DNA is TGTGCCAGCAGCTCCGGACAGAATTCACCCCTCCACTTT.

This rearrangement joins TRBV6-5 to TRBJ1-2, with 9 bases fitting TRBD1. CDR1 and CDR2 (germline): MNHEY, SVGAGI. Trimming at V came to 6 bases and at J to 3 bases, leaving 5 bases not matched to a gene. CDR3 length: 14 residues. The CDR3 DNA reads TGTGCCAGCAGCCTACAGGGGGCAGACTATGGCTACACCTTC. Its translation: CASSLQGADYGYTF.

This clonotype qualifies as medium-sized (0.01 to 0.1%). The V gene is TRBV6-6, the J gene TRBJ2-1, with no clear D. Germline lookup yields CDR1 MNHNY and CDR2 SVGAGI (reference sequence). The CDR3 is made up of 14 amino acids. V dropped 6 bases and J dropped 4 bases, with 13 bases sitting between them. CDR3 protein: CASSTAPVYNEQFF. CDR3 nucleotide sequence: TGTGCCAGCAGCACAGCCCCGGTTTACAATGAGCAGTTCTTC.